Presented here are 30 T cell receptor beta chains from one specimen sequenced in a study of T cell responses to AZD1222 COVID-19 vaccine. The table came from immunoSEQ multiplex PCR; TCRdb's copy has only in-frame clones and leaves some out. The profile shows 150,000 to 200,000 clones, 85% to 95% of them singletons. The sequenced sample was peripheral blood, obtained on day 0 of AZD1222 vaccination. Receptors originate from an adult in good health.

The chain has TRBV28 and TRBJ2-7; the D gene is possibly TRBD2 (7 bases). CDR3 size: 14 residues. Germline assignment: CDR1 MDHEN and CDR2 SYDVKM. The ends were cut back, 2 bases at V and 6 bases at J, with 14 bases in the middle. The CDR3 spells CASSLTGGLSEQYF. For the CDR3, the DNA is TGTGCCAGCAGTTTAACGGGGGGCCTCAGCGAGCAGTACTTC.

The chain combines TRBV19 with TRBJ1-2; 8 positions agree with TRBD1. There are 16 residues in the CDR3. Unmatched junction bases numbered 14, after V lost 3 bases and J lost 8 bases. In germline, CDR1 is LNHDA, CDR2 SQIVND (reference sequence). The CDR3 sequence: CASSIPRGRGQSGYTF. The CDR3 DNA follows: TGTGCCAGTAGTATTCCCCGGGGCAGGGGGCAATCGGGCTACACCTTC. Using reference TRBV19 and TRBJ1-2 for the parts outside the CDR3, the full variable domain is DGGITQSPKYLFRKEGQNVTLSCEQNLNHDAMYWYRQDPGQGLRLIYYSQIVNDFQKGDIAEGYSVSREKKESFPLTVTSAQKNPTAFYLCASSIPRGRGQSGYTFGSGTRLTVV.

V and J are TRBV5-1 and TRBJ1-1; a possible D gene is TRBD1 (5 bases). The CDR3 spans 14 residues. Germline lookup yields CDR1 SGHRS and CDR2 YFSETQ. The germline V and J ends were trimmed by 0 bases and 4 bases, with 10 bases remaining between them. CDR3 coding DNA: TGCGCCAGCAGCTTGGCGGGTGGGGGCACTGAAGCTTTCTTT. This codes for CASSLAGGGTEAFF.

CDR3 protein: CASFSGTLNSPLHF. The CDR3 bases are TGCGCCAGTTTCTCCGGGACCCTAAATTCACCCCTCCACTTT. The rearrangement joins TRBV5-1 to TRBJ1-6, with TRBD1 as a possible D gene (5 bases). The CDR3 extends over 14 amino acids. V dropped 8 bases and J dropped 7 bases, with 16 bases sitting between them. Germline CDR1 is SGHRS and CDR2 is YFSETQ.

This clone was counted a few times. The genes are TRBV5-4 and TRBJ1-2, with D possibly being TRBD1 (5 bases). The CDR3 spans 12 residues. The germline gives CDR1 SGHNT, CDR2 YYREEE (reference sequence). V gave up 6 bases and J gave up 6 bases, with 12 bases separating them. The DNA for the CDR3 is TGTGCCAGCATAGGACAAAAAGATGGCTACACCTTC. Protein product: CASIGQKDGYTF.

This rearrangement joins TRBV10-3 to TRBJ1-1, with 7 positions matching TRBD1. V shed 6 bases and J 4 bases; nucleotides not matched to a gene: 8. Germline CDR1 is ENHRY and CDR2 is SYGVKD. The CDR3 contains 14 residues. CDR3 amino acids: CAISQGGVSTEAFF. In nucleotides, the CDR3 is TGTGCCATCAGCCAGGGGGGGGTCAGCACTGAAGCTTTCTTT.

This chain links TRBV19 with TRBJ1-6, with a weak D call TRBD1 (5 bases). Germline V CDR1 and CDR2: LNHDA, SQIVND (reference sequence). This CDR3 region has 15 residues. Trimming took 5 bases from V and 6 from J, leaving 14 bases between them. The CDR3 sequence is CASSEGTGLNSPLHF. CDR3 DNA sequence: TGTGCCAGTAGTGAAGGGACGGGTCTTAATTCACCCCTCCACTTT.

The J gene is TRBJ1-5, the V gene TRBV18; D perhaps matches TRBD1 (6 bases). Per germline, CDR1 KGHSH and CDR2 LQKENI. CDR3 length: 17 residues. Trimming removed 3 bases from V and 0 bases from J, with 15 bases in between. The CDR3 coding sequence is TGTGCCAGCTCACCCCAAGGGGGTGGGAATAGCAATCAGCCCCAGCATTTT. Protein: CASSPQGGGNSNQPQHF.

On this clone: Within the sample, other DNA sequences also encode this same CDR3. The chain links TRBV28 to TRBJ1-5; no clear D. The V gene's germline CDR1 is MDHEN and CDR2 SYDVKM. The V and J ends lost 5 bases and 3 bases respectively, with 5 bases between them. CDR3 length equals 12 residues. CDR3 sequence: CASSPLNQPQHF. The CDR3 DNA sequence: TGTGCCAGCAGTCCACTCAATCAGCCCCAGCATTTT.

The genes are TRBV6-2 or TRBV6-3 and TRBJ2-1; D is unresolved. The V and J ends lost 4 bases and 11 bases respectively, with 12 bases between them. CDR1 is MNHEY and CDR2 is SVGEGT in the germline V gene. The CDR3 loop spans 12 amino acids. CDR3 loop: CASSWGLGQQFF. The CDR3 region has the DNA TGTGCCAGCAGTTGGGGATTGGGTCAGCAGTTCTTC.

This clone was seen once. The chain uses TRBV5-3 and TRBJ1-1; D gene ambiguous. TRBV5-3 is identified as an open reading frame with a role that is uncertain. V lost 1 base to trimming and J lost 6 bases, with 10 bases between them. The CDR3 has 13 amino acids. CDR3 sequence (DNA): TGTGCCAGAAGCTTGATGTTGGCACCTGAAGCTTTCTTT. It translates to CARSLMLAPEAFF.

Turning to this clone: As the CDR3 is not closed by the conserved phenylalanine or tryptophan, this likely results from a read error. Because the CDR3's place on the DNA is in doubt, the DNA is left out and the CDR3 is given as listed by TCRdb. CDR3: CASSMTAFAKLTL. The chain uses TRBV19 and TRBJ1-1; TRBD1, as called in the table, went unchecked against the DNA. CDR1 and CDR2 from the germline V gene are LNHDA and SQIVND (reference sequence). The CDR3 is 13 amino acids in total, end residues counted.

The V call is TRBV6-5, the J call TRBJ1-5; 7 bases are shared with TRBD1. The CDR3 has 15 residues. Germline V CDR1 and CDR2: MNHEY, SVGAGI. V was clipped by 4 bases and J by 0 bases; unmatched bases: 3. The CDR3 nucleotides read TGTGCCAGCAGTTGGGGACAGTATAGCAATCAGCCCCAGCATTTT. Protein: CASSWGQYSNQPQHF.

The V call is TRBV5-5, the J call TRBJ1-6; 7 bases are a match to TRBD1. CDR3 size: 15 residues. After removal of 0 bases from V and 5 bases from J, the junction contained 2 bases not matched to a gene. Germline-derived CDR1 and CDR2 are SGHKS and YYEKEE (reference sequence). CDR3 nucleotides: TGTGCCAGCAGCTTGGTACAGGGGAATAATTCACCCCTCCACTTT. Protein: CASSLVQGNNSPLHF.

This chain joins TRBV3-1 (or the pseudogene TRBV3-2) and TRBJ1-2; a weak D match, TRBD1 (6 bases). The CDR3 contains 12 residues. Germline CDR1 reads LGHDT; CDR2 reads YNNKEL (reference sequence). V was clipped by 6 bases and J by 6 bases, with 11 bases between them. The DNA of the CDR3 is TGTGCCAGCAGTAGGGGGGTTGATGGCTACACCTTC. Its protein is CASSRGVDGYTF.

The V call is TRBV7-6, the J call TRBJ2-1; 7 positions agree with TRBD1. The trim removed 2 bases at V and 1 base at J, leaving 2 bases unmatched. CDR1 is SGHVS and CDR2 is FNYEAQ in the germline V gene. The CDR3 totals 15 residues. The CDR3 loop reads CASSLRTGSYNEQFF. As DNA, the CDR3 is TGTGCCAGCAGCTTACGGACAGGATCCTACAATGAGCAGTTCTTC.

This sequence joins TRBV28 and TRBJ1-6; D unclear. The CDR3 sequence is 15 residues long. V was pared by 2 bases and J by 6 bases, with 11 bases between. Germline V CDR1 and CDR2: MDHEN, SYDVKM. The CDR3 spells CASSLVRRVNSPLHF. DNA of the CDR3: TGTGCCAGCAGTTTAGTGAGACGGGTTAATTCACCCCTCCACTTT.

The rearrangement joins TRBV2 to TRBJ2-7; maybe TRBD1 (5 bases). The germline V gene encodes CDR1 SNHLY and CDR2 FYNNEI. V shed 3 bases and J shed 7 bases, with 13 bases lying between them. CDR3 length equals 13 residues. The CDR3 protein is CASSDAGLGEQYF. The DNA of the CDR3 is TGTGCCAGCAGTGACGCAGGGTTGGGGGAGCAGTACTTC.

This rearrangement joins TRBV4-3 to TRBJ2-3, with 11 bases matching TRBD1. This CDR3 spans 14 amino acids. Germline CDR1 reads LGHNA; CDR2 reads YSLEER. The V gene end was trimmed by 4 bases and the J gene end by 7 bases; junction bases not matched to a gene: 4. CDR3 loop: CASSPGQGGYTQYF. The CDR3 DNA reads as TGCGCCAGCAGCCCGGGACAGGGGGGATATACGCAGTATTTT.

The chain carries TRBV19 and TRBJ1-1; 8 bases align to TRBD1. The CDR3 consists of 14 residues. Germline-derived CDR1 and CDR2 are LNHDA and SQIVND (reference sequence). The V segment lost 7 bases and the J segment 2 bases; nucleotides outside the gene matches: 6. CDR3 protein: CASIPDRANTEAFF. The CDR3 nucleotides read TGTGCCAGTATCCCGGACAGGGCTAACACTGAAGCTTTCTTT.

The CDR3 loop is CASSTGTGELFF. The DNA of the CDR3 is TGTGCCAGCAGCACAGGGACCGGGGAGCTGTTTTTT. The chain carries TRBV7-7 and TRBJ2-2, with a weak D call TRBD1 (6 bases). The CDR3 contains 12 residues. The germline V gene has CDR1 SSHAT and CDR2 FNYEAQ (reference sequence). Trimming took off 5 bases at V and 5 bases at J, with 6 bases between the two ends.

The chain couples TRBV19 to TRBJ1-2; 7 bases line up with TRBD1. Germline CDR1 and CDR2: LNHDA and SQIVND (reference sequence). CDR3 length: 13 amino acids. V shed 6 bases and J 5 bases; nucleotides not matched to a gene: 6. In DNA form, the CDR3 reads TGTGCCAGTAGCGAGGGGGCACTATATGGCTACACCTTC. Residues: CASSEGALYGYTF.

The chain carries TRBV25-1 and TRBJ1-2, with no clear D. Trimming took 7 bases from V and 3 from J, leaving 9 bases between them. The CDR3 contains 12 residues. Germline lookup yields CDR1 MGHDK and CDR2 SYGVNS. The CDR3 DNA follows: TGTGCCAGCACCACAGCGGACTATGGCTACACCTTC. As protein: CASTTADYGYTF.

The chain has TRBV3-1 (or the pseudogene TRBV3-2) and TRBJ1-1, with D unresolved. V was shortened by 0 bases and J by 7 bases, with 12 bases between the two germline ends. This CDR3 has 14 residues. Looked up from germline, CDR1 is LGHDT and CDR2 is YNNKEL (reference sequence). As DNA, the CDR3 is TGTGCCAGCAGCCAAGACTTCGGGTTCGATGAAGCTTTCTTT. Translated, it gives CASSQDFGFDEAFF.

The chain has TRBV2 and TRBJ1-1; the D is unclear. In germline, CDR1 is SNHLY, CDR2 FYNNEI. The V end was cut by 10 bases, the J end by 3 bases, with 6 bases between. The CDR3 runs 10 residues. The chain's CDR3 is CATLYTEAFF. CDR3 coding DNA: TGTGCCACACTATACACTGAAGCTTTCTTT.

V gene TRBV29-1 combines with J gene TRBJ1-1, with D maybe TRBD1 (5 bases). Germline V CDR1 and CDR2: SQVTM, ANQGSEA. V gave up 5 bases and J gave up 5 bases, with 18 bases separating them. CDR3 length: 14 residues. The CDR3 loop reads CSVQTGGFLTEAFF. Here the CDR3 DNA reads TGCAGCGTTCAAACTGGGGGGTTCCTAACTGAAGCTTTCTTT.

The DNA of the CDR3 is TGCGCCAGCAGCAATCTTGGGGACACTGAAGCTTTCTTT. Protein product: CASSNLGDTEAFF. This rearrangement joins TRBV5-1 to TRBJ1-1; D gene uncertain. V shed 4 bases and J shed 3 bases, with 10 bases lying between them. CDR3 size: 13 residues. In germline, CDR1 is SGHRS, CDR2 YFSETQ.

The chain couples TRBV14 to TRBJ1-2, with 8 bases lining up with TRBD1. Losses at the gene ends were 4 bases for V and 8 bases for J; bases not matched to a gene: 3. The germline gives CDR1 SGHDN, CDR2 FVKESK. This CDR3 is 12 amino acids long. CDR3: CASSPDRGGYTF. CDR3 nucleotides: TGTGCCAGCAGCCCCGACAGGGGAGGCTACACCTTC.

J is TRBJ2-3 and V is TRBV5-1; unclear D gene. The germline V and J ends were trimmed by 0 bases and 4 bases, with 9 bases remaining between them. CDR3 length: 14 residues. Per the germline V gene, CDR1 is SGHRS and CDR2 is YFSETQ. The CDR3 DNA is TGCGCCAGCAGCTTGGGTCCACAGCCAGATACGCAGTATTTT. This sequence encodes CASSLGPQPDTQYF. Based on the CDR3 plus reference TRBV5-1 and TRBJ2-3, the full variable domain is KAGVTQTPRYLIKTRGQQVTLSCSPISGHRSVSWYQQTPGQGLQFLFEYFSETQRNKGNFPGRFSGRQFSNSRSEMNVSTLELGDSALYLCASSLGPQPDTQYFGPGTRLTVL.

The chain uses TRBV6-1 and TRBJ1-6; D perhaps matches TRBD1 (5 bases). Trimming took off 0 bases at V and 11 bases at J, with 11 bases between the two ends. Per the germline V gene, CDR1 is MNHNS and CDR2 is SASEGT. The CDR3 contains 14 residues. The CDR3 nucleotides are TGTGCCAGCAGTGAAGCGGGGGGTACGACACCCCTCCACTTT. It codes for CASSEAGGTTPLHF.